Shown below are 22 T cell receptor beta chains from a single sample sequenced in a study of PD-1 blockade in classical Hodgkin lymphoma. All patients relapsed after autologous stem cell transplantation, and brentuximab vedotin exposure varied. Sequencing was performed with immunoSEQ multiplex PCR; in TCRdb, only in-frame clones are kept and a portion is missing. The sample has about 90,000 clones, around 90% seen once. This material consisted of peripheral blood mononuclear cells (PBMCs), taken before the second cycle of nivolumab. The source of these receptors is a human donor with classical Hodgkin lymphoma.

The chain links TRBV13 to TRBJ1-3; D is possibly TRBD1 (6 bases). The germline gives CDR1 PRHDT, CDR2 FYEKMQ (reference sequence). The CDR3 covers 14 residues. Trimming pared 4 bases from V and 4 bases from J, leaving 11 bases between. CDR3 nucleotide sequence: TGTGCCAGCAGCTCCAGGGGATCCGGAAACACCATATATTTT. Translated, it gives CASSSRGSGNTIYF.

V usage is TRBV28 and J usage is TRBJ1-5; TRBD1 agrees at 8 bases. CDR3 size: 17 residues. Germline CDR1 is MDHEN and CDR2 is SYDVKM. Germline trimming cut 6 bases from V and 7 bases from J; bases unmatched to any gene: 17. In DNA form, the CDR3 reads TGTGCCAGCAGCCCTCCCGGACAGGGCGTAGCATCACAGCCCCAGCATTTT. This encodes CASSPPGQGVASQPQHF.

The V call is TRBV19, the J call TRBJ2-7; D is unresolved. The CDR3 runs 13 residues. Germline V CDR1 and CDR2: LNHDA, SQIVND (reference sequence). Deletions cut 8 bases from V and 0 bases from J, with 11 bases between. CDR3 DNA sequence: TGTGCCAGTGAGGACCGAAGCTCCTACGAGCAGTACTTC. Encoded protein: CASEDRSSYEQYF.

This clone has only a few counts. The rearrangement uses TRBV19 and TRBJ1-1; D remains unclear. CDR1 is LNHDA and CDR2 is SQIVND in the germline V gene (reference sequence). The CDR3 spans 11 residues. CDR3 loop: CAVSTGTEAFF. Here the CDR3 DNA reads TGTGCAGTCAGCACCGGCACTGAAGCTTTCTTT.

The chain has TRBV28 and TRBJ2-3; D is perhaps TRBD1 or TRBD2 (5 bases each). This CDR3 spans 19 amino acids. Between the trimmed V and J ends, which lost 4 bases and 4 bases, there was a span of 27 bases. From germline, CDR1 is MDHEN and CDR2 SYDVKM. CDR3 protein: CASSSTVTREGLRADTQYF. CDR3 coding DNA: TGTGCCAGCAGTTCGACCGTAACCCGAGAGGGGCTTAGGGCAGATACGCAGTATTTT.

The rearrangement uses TRBV29-1 and TRBJ1-2; unclear D gene. The CDR3 covers 12 residues. Germline V gene lookup returns CDR1 SQVTM and CDR2 ANQGSEA. Trimming took 4 bases from V and 0 from J, leaving 6 bases between them. CDR3 protein: CSVGLTNYGYTF. As DNA, the CDR3 is TGCAGCGTTGGGCTCACTAACTATGGCTACACCTTC. The whole variable domain, remainder taken from reference TRBV29-1 and TRBJ1-2, is SAVISQKPSRDICQRGTSLTIQCQVDSQVTMMFWYRQQPGQSLTLIATANQGSEATYESGFVIDKFPISRPNLTFSTLTVSNMSPEDSSIYLCSVGLTNYGYTFGSGTRLTVV.

The rearrangement uses TRBV29-1 and TRBJ2-7; D remains unclear. CDR1 SQVTM and CDR2 ANQGSEA come from the germline V gene. With 6 bases removed from V and 5 bases from J, the gap between germline ends came to 17 bases. The CDR3 consists of 13 residues. This CDR3 reads CSVGPHRSDEQYF. As DNA, the CDR3 is TGCAGCGTGGGCCCCCACAGAAGCGACGAGCAGTACTTC.

This chain uses TRBV29-1 with TRBJ1-4; D ambiguous. The V and J ends lost 6 bases and 0 bases respectively, with 8 bases between them. Per germline, CDR1 SQVTM and CDR2 ANQGSEA. The CDR3 sequence is 13 residues long. The CDR3 nucleotides read TGCAGCGTCAGGAACCCAACTAATGAAAAACTGTTTTTT. Encoded protein: CSVRNPTNEKLFF.

The chain links TRBV5-6 to TRBJ2-2; perhaps D is TRBD1 or TRBD2 (6 bases each). The germline V gene has CDR1 SGHDT and CDR2 YYEEEE. The CDR3 covers 18 residues. Trimming left V 5 bases short and J 3 bases short, with 23 bases between. The DNA of the CDR3 is TGTGCCAGCAGTCCGTTGTTTATTGGACAGCGGGACACCGGGGAGCTGTTTTTT. Its protein is CASSPLFIGQRDTGELFF.

V usage is TRBV14 and J usage is TRBJ2-3; D may be TRBD2 (5 bases). The CDR3 contains 12 residues. The ends were cut back, 1 base at V and 9 bases at J, with 8 bases in the middle. From germline, CDR1 is SGHDN and CDR2 FVKESK. This CDR3 is CASSQVPGTQYF. Written as DNA, the CDR3 is TGTGCCAGCAGCCAAGTTCCGGGGACGCAGTATTTT.

This chain joins TRBV18 and TRBJ1-5; D ambiguous. V lost 2 bases and J lost 0, with 8 bases in between. Germline V lookup: CDR1 KGHSH, CDR2 LQKENI. CDR3 length equals 15 residues. CDR3 region: CASSPGESSNQPQHF. CDR3 DNA sequence: TGTGCCAGCTCACCAGGGGAATCTAGCAATCAGCCCCAGCATTTT.

V usage is TRBV9 and J usage is TRBJ2-3; a weak D match, TRBD2 (5 bases). Germline V gene data show CDR1 as SGDLS and CDR2 as YYNGEE. This CDR3 has 15 amino acids. Deletions cut 5 bases from V and 5 bases from J, with 18 bases between. The CDR3 loop reads CASSSKVGEGDTQYF. The CDR3 region has the DNA TGTGCCAGCAGTTCCAAGGTGGGAGAAGGAGATACGCAGTATTTT. The full variable domain, completed using reference TRBV9 and TRBJ2-3, is DSGVTQTPKHLITATGQRVTLRCSPRSGDLSVYWYQQSLDQGLQFLIQYYNGEERAKGNILERFSAQQFPDLHSELNLSSLELGDSALYFCASSSKVGEGDTQYFGPGTRLTVL.

The chain combines TRBV6-6 with TRBJ2-2; D gene unclear. V was clipped by 6 bases and J by 2 bases, with 10 bases between them. This CDR3 has 14 amino acids. Germline V lookup: CDR1 MNHNY, CDR2 SVGAGI (reference sequence). The CDR3 reads CASRKVRNTGELFF. The CDR3 bases are TGTGCCAGCAGAAAGGTCCGAAACACCGGGGAGCTGTTTTTT.

The chain joins TRBV20-1 to TRBJ1-1; 7 bases fit TRBD1. V lost 6 bases to trimming and J lost 7 bases; unmatched junction nucleotides: 5. CDR1 and CDR2 (germline): DFQATT, SNEGSKA (reference sequence). The length of the CDR3 is 11 residues. CDR3 loop: CSALTGFEAFF. The CDR3 DNA is TGCAGTGCATTGACAGGGTTTGAAGCTTTCTTT.

This rearrangement joins TRBV5-4 to TRBJ2-7, with 7 positions matching TRBD1. Germline V lookup: CDR1 SGHNT, CDR2 YYREEE (reference sequence). This CDR3 is built from 15 residues. Trimming at V came to 3 bases and at J to 4 bases, leaving 10 bases not matched to a gene. CDR3 loop: CASSSAGTAMYEQYF. In DNA form, the CDR3 reads TGTGCCAGCAGCTCTGCCGGGACAGCGATGTACGAGCAGTACTTC.

V is TRBV18 and J is TRBJ1-1; TRBD1 might be the D (5 bases). V was clipped by 5 bases and J by 4 bases, with 14 bases between them. CDR3 length: 14 residues. Looked up from germline, CDR1 is KGHSH and CDR2 is LQKENI. Here the CDR3 reads CASSGDGAGTEAFF. DNA of the CDR3: TGTGCCAGCTCAGGGGACGGGGCCGGCACTGAAGCTTTCTTT.

J is TRBJ2-7 and V is TRBV6-1, with 7 bases aligning to TRBD2. In germline, CDR1 is MNHNS, CDR2 SASEGT. CDR3 size: 14 residues. V lost 6 bases to trimming and J lost 3 bases; unmatched junction nucleotides: 8. The CDR3 here is CASRGGQARYEQYF. The CDR3 nucleotides read TGTGCCAGCAGGGGAGGGCAGGCCCGCTACGAGCAGTACTTC.

The genes are TRBV2 and TRBJ2-3; D not resolved. V was cut by 0 bases and J by 3 bases, with 7 bases left in between. Germline assignment: CDR1 SNHLY and CDR2 FYNNEI. The CDR3 has 14 residues. The CDR3 DNA sequence: TGTGCCAGCAGTGAAGCGCTTCGAACAGATACGCAGTATTTT. This gives the protein CASSEALRTDTQYF.

The chain has TRBV6-5 and TRBJ1-1; possible D gene TRBD1, 6 bases. Germline CDR1 is MNHEY and CDR2 is SVGAGI. V was cut by 5 bases and J by 5 bases, with 15 bases left in between. The CDR3 totals 14 residues. The CDR3 sequence is CASSKRTEFTEAFF. The CDR3 DNA reads TGTGCCAGCAGTAAGCGGACAGAGTTTACTGAAGCTTTCTTT.

V is TRBV6-6 and J is TRBJ1-2, with D perhaps matching TRBD1 (6 bases). CDR1 and CDR2 from the germline V gene are MNHNY and SVGAGI (reference sequence). V lost 6 bases to trimming and J lost 3 bases, with 14 bases between them. CDR3 length: 14 amino acids. CDR3 sequence reads: CASRGTGADYGYTF. The CDR3 region has the DNA TGTGCCAGCAGGGGGACGGGGGCGGACTATGGCTACACCTTC.

As DNA, the CDR3 is TGCGCCAGCAGCTTTGGAATTCTCGGGACCATCCAAGAGACCCAGTACTTC. Amino acids: CASSFGILGTIQETQYF. V is TRBV5-1 and J is TRBJ2-5; D possibly matches TRBD1 or TRBD2 (5 bases each). CDR3 length: 17 amino acids. Germline V gene data show CDR1 as SGHRS and CDR2 as YFSETQ. Trimming shortened V by 2 bases and J by 1 base, and 18 bases separated the two germline ends.

The V gene is TRBV25-1, the J gene TRBJ2-7; the D is unclear. Germline CDR1 MGHDK, CDR2 SYGVNS. CDR3 length: 12 amino acids. The germline V and J ends were trimmed by 5 bases and 3 bases, with 8 bases remaining between them. In DNA, the CDR3 is TGTGCCAGCAGTCTGACCGTCTACGAGCAGTACTTC. It encodes CASSLTVYEQYF.